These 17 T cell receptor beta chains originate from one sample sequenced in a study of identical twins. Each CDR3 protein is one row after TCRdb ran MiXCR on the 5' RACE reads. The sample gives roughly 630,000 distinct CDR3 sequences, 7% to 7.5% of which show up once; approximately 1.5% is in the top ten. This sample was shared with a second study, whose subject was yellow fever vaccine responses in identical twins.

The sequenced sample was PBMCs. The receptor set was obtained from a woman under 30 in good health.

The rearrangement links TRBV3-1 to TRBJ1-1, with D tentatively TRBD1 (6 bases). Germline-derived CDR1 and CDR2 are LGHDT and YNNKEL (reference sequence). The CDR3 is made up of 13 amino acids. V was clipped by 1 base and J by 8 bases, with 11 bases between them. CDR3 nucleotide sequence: TGTGCCAGCAGCCAAGCCAGGGGAGGCGAAGCTTTCTTT. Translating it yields CASSQARGGEAFF.

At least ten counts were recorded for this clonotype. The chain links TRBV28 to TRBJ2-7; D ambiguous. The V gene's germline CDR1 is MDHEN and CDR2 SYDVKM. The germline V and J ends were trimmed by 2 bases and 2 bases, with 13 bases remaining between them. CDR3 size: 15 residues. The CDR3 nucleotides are TGTGCCAGCAGTTTAAGGAGCCCGGTGGCCTACGAGCAGTACTTC. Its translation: CASSLRSPVAYEQYF.

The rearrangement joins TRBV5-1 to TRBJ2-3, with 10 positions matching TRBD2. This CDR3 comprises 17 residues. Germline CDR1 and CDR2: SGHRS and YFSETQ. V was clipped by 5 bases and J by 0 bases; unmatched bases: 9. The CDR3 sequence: CASSLAASGGSTDTQYF. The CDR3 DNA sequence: TGCGCCAGCAGTCTGGCGGCTAGCGGGGGTAGCACAGATACGCAGTATTTT.

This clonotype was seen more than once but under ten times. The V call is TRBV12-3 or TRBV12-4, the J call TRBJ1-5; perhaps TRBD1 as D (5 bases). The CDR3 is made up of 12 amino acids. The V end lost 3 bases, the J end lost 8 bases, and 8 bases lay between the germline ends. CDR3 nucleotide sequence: TGTGCCAGCAGTTTTCAACAGGAGCCCCAGCATTTT. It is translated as CASSFQQEPQHF.

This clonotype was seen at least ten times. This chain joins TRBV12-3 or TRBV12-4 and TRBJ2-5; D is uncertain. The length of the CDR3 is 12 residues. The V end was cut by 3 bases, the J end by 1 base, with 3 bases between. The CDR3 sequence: CASSFSQETQYF. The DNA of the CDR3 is TGTGCCAGCAGTTTTTCCCAAGAGACCCAGTACTTC.

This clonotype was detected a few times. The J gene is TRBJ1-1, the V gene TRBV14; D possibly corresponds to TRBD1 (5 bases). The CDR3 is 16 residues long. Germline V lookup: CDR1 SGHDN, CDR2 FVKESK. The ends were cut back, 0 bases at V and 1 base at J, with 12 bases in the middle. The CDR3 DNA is TGTGCCAGCAGCCAAGATGGGGCGGGGGAGAACACTGAAGCTTTCTTT. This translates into CASSQDGAGENTEAFF.

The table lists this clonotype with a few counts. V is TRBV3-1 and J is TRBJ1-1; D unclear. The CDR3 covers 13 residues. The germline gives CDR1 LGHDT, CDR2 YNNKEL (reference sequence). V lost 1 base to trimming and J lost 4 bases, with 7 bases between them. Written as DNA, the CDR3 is TGTGCCAGCAGCCAAGTCCCAGCCACTGAAGCTTTCTTT. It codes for CASSQVPATEAFF.

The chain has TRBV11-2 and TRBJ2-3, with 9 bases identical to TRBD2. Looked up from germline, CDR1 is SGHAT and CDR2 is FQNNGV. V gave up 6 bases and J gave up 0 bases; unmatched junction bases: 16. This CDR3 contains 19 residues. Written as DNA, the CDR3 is TGTGCCAGCAGATCCGTTGGGCATAGCGGGGGATCTAGCACAGATACGCAGTATTTT. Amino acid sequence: CASRSVGHSGGSSTDTQYF.

The CDR3 here is CASTLASGRYEQYF. In DNA form, the CDR3 reads TGTGCCAGCACCCTGGCTAGCGGGAGATACGAGCAGTACTTC. The chain combines TRBV12-3 or TRBV12-4 with TRBJ2-7; 10 bases align to TRBD2. The V segment lost 7 bases and the J segment 4 bases; nucleotides outside the gene matches: 7. This CDR3 spans 14 amino acids.

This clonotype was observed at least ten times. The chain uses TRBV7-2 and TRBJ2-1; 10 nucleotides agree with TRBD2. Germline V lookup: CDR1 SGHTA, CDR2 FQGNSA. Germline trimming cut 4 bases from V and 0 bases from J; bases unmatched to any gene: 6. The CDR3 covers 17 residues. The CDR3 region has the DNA TGTGCCAGCAGCTCGCCCAGGACTAGCGGCTCCTACAATGAGCAGTTCTTC. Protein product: CASSSPRTSGSYNEQFF.

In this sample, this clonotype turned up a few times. The CDR3 DNA reads TGCAGTGCGATTAAACCCATCGGGACTAGCGGGAGCCCCGCTTCCTACAATGAGCAGTTCTTC. Encoded protein: CSAIKPIGTSGSPASYNEQFF. V usage is TRBV20-1 and J usage is TRBJ2-1; TRBD2 aligns across 14 bases. V lost 6 bases, J lost 1 base, and 20 bases stayed unmatched. Germline CDR1 reads DFQATT; CDR2 reads SNEGSKA (reference sequence). This CDR3 comprises 21 residues.

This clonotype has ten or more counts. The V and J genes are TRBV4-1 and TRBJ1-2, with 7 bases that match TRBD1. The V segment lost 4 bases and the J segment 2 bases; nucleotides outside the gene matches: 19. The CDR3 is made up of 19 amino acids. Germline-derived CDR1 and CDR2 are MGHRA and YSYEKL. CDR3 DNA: TGCGCCAGCAGCCTAGCCCCCAGACAGGGAGGGGTAACCAACTATGGCTACACCTTC. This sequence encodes CASSLAPRQGGVTNYGYTF.

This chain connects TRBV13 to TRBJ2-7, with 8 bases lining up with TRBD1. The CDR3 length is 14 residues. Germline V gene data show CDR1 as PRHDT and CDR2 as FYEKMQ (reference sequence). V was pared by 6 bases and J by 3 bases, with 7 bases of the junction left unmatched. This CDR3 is CASSIRQGNYEQYF. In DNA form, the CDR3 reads TGTGCCAGCAGTATACGACAGGGGAACTACGAGCAGTACTTC.

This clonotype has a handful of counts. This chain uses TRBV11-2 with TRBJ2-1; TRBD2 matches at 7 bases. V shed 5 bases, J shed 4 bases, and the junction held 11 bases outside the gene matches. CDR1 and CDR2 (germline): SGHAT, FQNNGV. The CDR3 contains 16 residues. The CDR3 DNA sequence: TGTGCCAGCAGCCCTAGCGGAGCCCCCTGGTACAATGAGCAGTTCTTC. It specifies CASSPSGAPWYNEQFF. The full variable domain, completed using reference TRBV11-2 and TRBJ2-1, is EAGVAQSPRYKIIEKRQSVAFWCNPISGHATLYWYQQILGQGPKLLIQFQNNGVVDDSQLPKDRFSAERLKGVDSTLKIQPAKLEDSAVYLCASSPSGAPWYNEQFFGPGTRLTVL.

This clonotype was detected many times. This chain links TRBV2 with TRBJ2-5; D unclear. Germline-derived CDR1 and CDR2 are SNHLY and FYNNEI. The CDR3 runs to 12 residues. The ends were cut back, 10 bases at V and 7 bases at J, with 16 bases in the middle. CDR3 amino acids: CATAVRPATQYF. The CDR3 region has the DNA TGTGCCACCGCCGTACGACCCGCGACCCAGTACTTC.

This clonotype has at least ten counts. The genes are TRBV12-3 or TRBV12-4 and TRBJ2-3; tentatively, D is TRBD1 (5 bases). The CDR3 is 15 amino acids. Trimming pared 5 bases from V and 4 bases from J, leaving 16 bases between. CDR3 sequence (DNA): TGTGCCAGCAGTCCACAGGATTTAGAGGCAGATACGCAGTATTTT. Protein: CASSPQDLEADTQYF.

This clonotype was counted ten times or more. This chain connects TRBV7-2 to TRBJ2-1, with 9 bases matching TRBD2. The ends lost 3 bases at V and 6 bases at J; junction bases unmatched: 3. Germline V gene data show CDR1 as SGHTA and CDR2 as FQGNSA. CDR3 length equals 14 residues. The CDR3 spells CASSFSGSGNEQFF. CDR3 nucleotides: TGTGCCAGCAGCTTTAGCGGGAGCGGCAATGAGCAGTTCTTC.